The 19 T cell receptor beta chains below all came from one sample that was sequenced in a study of lung T cells in sarcoidosis with Löfgren's syndrome. One entry per CDR3 protein, called by TCRdb with MiXCR from the reads. There are 58,000 or so distinct CDR3 sequences in the sample; 20% to 25% occur only once, and approximately 2.2% lies in the top ten. The sequenced sample consisted of CD4+ T cells from PBMCs. These receptors were taken from a human donor with sarcoidosis (Löfgren's syndrome or another form), or a control subject (not recorded which).

Details on this clonotype: One base away lies a much larger clone, so this may be a sequencing read error. The V and J genes are TRBV20-1 and TRBJ2-5, with 9 bases aligning to TRBD2. The CDR3 has 16 amino acids. Trimming removed 2 bases from V and 1 base from J; junction bases left unmatched: 8. Germline CDR1 reads DFQATT; CDR2 reads SNEGSKA (reference sequence). Here the CDR3 DNA reads TGCAGTGCTAGAACTGGTGCGGGAGGGTGCCAAGAGACCCAGTACTTC. Its protein product is CSARTGAGGCQETQYF.

The table lists this clonotype with many counts. The genes are TRBV20-1 and TRBJ2-2; tentatively, D is TRBD1 or TRBD2 (5 bases each). V was pared by 3 bases and J by 6 bases, with 8 bases between. Germline CDR1 and CDR2: DFQATT and SNEGSKA (reference sequence). CDR3 length equals 12 residues. CDR3 sequence: CSARGVAGELFF. In DNA, the CDR3 is TGCAGTGCTAGGGGGGTGGCCGGGGAGCTGTTTTTT.

Turning to this clonotype: One base away lies a much larger clone, so this may be a sequencing read error. The chain links TRBV28 to TRBJ1-1, with TRBD1 matching 9 bases. CDR3 length: 19 amino acids. Germline V lookup: CDR1 MDHEN, CDR2 SYDVKM. The CDR3 DNA is TGTGCCGGCAGTTTTGCTACAGGGGGCGGGTCAGGCATGAACACTGAAGCTTTCTTT. Protein: CAGSFATGGGSGMNTEAFF.

CDR3 amino acids: CASSWGTAIYGYTF. CDR3 DNA: TGTGCCAGCAGCTGGGGGACAGCGATCTATGGCTACACCTTC. The chain carries TRBV5-4 and TRBJ1-2; 7 nucleotides agree with TRBD1. V was clipped by 3 bases and J by 4 bases; unmatched bases: 6. Germline V gene data show CDR1 as SGHNT and CDR2 as YYREEE (reference sequence). The CDR3 consists of 14 residues.

This clonotype occurred many times. This chain links TRBV27 with TRBJ2-2; the D gene is possibly TRBD1 (7 bases). CDR1 and CDR2 (germline): MNHEY, SMNVEV (reference sequence). V lost 5 bases, J lost 8 bases, and 12 bases lay in between. The CDR3 consists of 13 residues. The CDR3 nucleotides read TGTGCCAGCAGTCTACAGGGGAGGGGGGAGCTGTTTTTT. Translating it yields CASSLQGRGELFF.

The chain links TRBV7-9 to TRBJ1-1; TRBD1 agrees at 9 bases. The CDR3 has 17 residues. J gave up 0 bases and V 3 bases, and 8 bases lay outside the gene matches. CDR1 is SEHNR and CDR2 is FQNEAQ in the germline V gene (reference sequence). This CDR3 reads CASSFTPGQGMNTEAFF. Here the CDR3 DNA reads TGTGCCAGCAGCTTCACGCCGGGACAGGGCATGAACACTGAAGCTTTCTTT.

This clonotype was observed many times. This chain connects TRBV28 to TRBJ1-6, with TRBD1 matching 8 bases. CDR3 size: 15 residues. V lost 5 bases, J lost 10 bases, and 10 bases stayed unmatched. Per germline, CDR1 MDHEN and CDR2 SYDVKM. CDR3 DNA: TGTGCCAGCAGTCCCTCAGGGGGCTCGGGGTCACCCCTCCACTTT. It specifies CASSPSGGSGSPLHF.

The V call is TRBV12-3 or TRBV12-4, the J call TRBJ2-7; D remains unclear. This CDR3 region has 18 residues. V lost 7 bases and J lost 0, with 25 bases in between. The CDR3 DNA follows: TGTGCCAGCACCCTGGACGAACTGGAACGACTTAGCTCCTACGAGCAGTACGTC. It specifies CASTLDELERLSSYEQYV.

The V and J genes are TRBV7-8 and TRBJ1-5, with unresolved D. Germline V gene sequence: CDR1 SGHVS, CDR2 FQNEAQ. There are 13 residues in the CDR3. The V end was cut by 4 bases, the J end by 6 bases, with 10 bases between. The CDR3 protein is CASSSTTGQPQHF. CDR3 DNA: TGTGCCAGCAGCTCAACGACCGGTCAGCCCCAGCATTTT.

This clonotype was detected a few times. J is TRBJ1-1 and V is TRBV7-8, with D maybe TRBD1 (5 bases). The germline V gene encodes CDR1 SGHVS and CDR2 FQNEAQ. CDR3 size: 12 residues. Deletions cut 2 bases from V and 11 bases from J, with 12 bases between. CDR3 nucleotides: TGTGCCAGCAGCTTACGGCGAGGGGTCGCTTTCTTT. Its translation: CASSLRRGVAFF.

The chain carries TRBV29-1 and TRBJ1-1, with D unresolved. Trimming pared 4 bases from V and 0 bases from J, leaving 9 bases between. CDR1 is SQVTM, CDR2 ANQGSEA, per germline. This CDR3 spans 13 amino acids. The CDR3 spells CSVVGRLNTEAFF. In nucleotides, the CDR3 is TGCAGCGTTGTCGGCAGATTGAACACTGAAGCTTTCTTT.

In its sample, this clonotype was seen a few times. A much larger clone differs from this one at a single base, so this may be a read error. The CDR3 region is CSARPGAANSPLHF. CDR3 bases: TGCAGTGCTAGACCTGGCGCGGCTAATTCACCCCTCCACTTT. The chain links TRBV20-1 to TRBJ1-6; no firm D call. V was shortened by 2 bases and J by 6 bases, with 11 bases between the two germline ends. Germline V CDR1 and CDR2: DFQATT, SNEGSKA (reference sequence). The CDR3 runs 14 residues.

The CDR3 sequence: CARAGRDNQPQHF. The CDR3 DNA is TGCGCCAGAGCCGGCCGCGACAATCAGCCCCAGCATTTT. The chain carries TRBV10-1 and TRBJ1-5; no clear D. CDR1 is WNHNN, CDR2 SYGVQD, per germline (reference sequence). V gave up 9 bases and J gave up 3 bases, with 12 bases separating them. CDR3 length equals 13 residues.

The table lists this clonotype with a few counts. The rearrangement joins TRBV18 to TRBJ2-1; D call uncertain. Germline lookup yields CDR1 KGHSH and CDR2 LQKENI. The CDR3 has 13 amino acids. Trimming cost V 3 bases and J 8 bases, with 11 bases left between them. The CDR3 DNA sequence: TGTGCCAGCTCACCGCGGCAGAGCGATGAGCAGTTCTTC. It encodes CASSPRQSDEQFF.

This clonotype was found many times. V is TRBV20-1 and J is TRBJ1-1; 7 bases are a match to TRBD1. Germline loops: CDR1 DFQATT, CDR2 SNEGSKA (reference sequence). Germline trimming cut 3 bases from V and 4 bases from J; bases unmatched to any gene: 2. CDR3 size: 12 residues. This CDR3 is CSARRGPTEAFF. DNA of the CDR3: TGCAGTGCTAGGAGGGGGCCCACTGAAGCTTTCTTT.

This clonotype was detected many times. The V call is TRBV7-8, the J call TRBJ2-2; 8 bases map to TRBD1. The CDR3 is made up of 17 amino acids. In germline, CDR1 is SGHVS, CDR2 FQNEAQ. V trimming: 2 bases; J trimming: 1 base; junction bases outside the gene matches: 6. CDR3 region: CASSLRSGQGNTGELFF. Written as DNA, the CDR3 is TGTGCCAGCAGCTTACGTTCTGGACAGGGGAACACCGGGGAGCTGTTTTTT.

This clonotype was picked up a small number of times. The chain employs TRBV3-1 and TRBJ1-5; the D is unclear. The CDR3 runs 12 residues. Germline lookup yields CDR1 LGHDT and CDR2 YNNKEL (reference sequence). This chain's CDR3 is CASSQSHQPQHF. The DNA of the CDR3 is TGTGCGTCGAGCCAGAGCCATCAGCCCCAGCATTTT.

This clonotype was detected only a few times. The chain joins TRBV11-1 to TRBJ2-1; D call uncertain. Per the germline V gene, CDR1 is SGHAT and CDR2 is FQDESV (reference sequence). Between the trimmed V and J ends, which lost 1 base and 7 bases, there was a span of 11 bases. This CDR3 contains 14 residues. CDR3 amino acids: CASSLGRLRNEQFF. Written as DNA, the CDR3 is TGTGCCAGCAGCTTAGGAAGGTTACGAAATGAGCAGTTCTTC.

To note about this clonotype: This sequence may be a read error, since a much larger clone differs from it by one base. The V and J genes are TRBV6-2 or TRBV6-3 and TRBJ2-5; D gene unclear. CDR1 and CDR2 (germline): MNHEY, SVGEGT. The germline V and J ends were trimmed by 5 bases and 5 bases, with 18 bases remaining between them. This CDR3 contains 15 residues. The CDR3 coding sequence is TGTGCCAGCAGTCCCCCCTGGAAGGGCACGGAGACCCAGTACTTC. It yields the protein CASSPPWKGTETQYF.